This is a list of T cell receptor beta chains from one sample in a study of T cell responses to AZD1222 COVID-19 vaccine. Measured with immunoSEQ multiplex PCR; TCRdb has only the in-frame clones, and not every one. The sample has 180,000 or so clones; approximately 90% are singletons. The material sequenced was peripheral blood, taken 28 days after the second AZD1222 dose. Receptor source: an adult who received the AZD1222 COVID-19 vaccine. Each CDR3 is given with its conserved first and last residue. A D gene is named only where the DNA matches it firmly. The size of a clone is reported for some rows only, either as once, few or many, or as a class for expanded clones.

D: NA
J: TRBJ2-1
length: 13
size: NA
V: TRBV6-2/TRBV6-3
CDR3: CASSGSSYNEQFF
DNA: TGTGCCAGCAGCGGGAGCTCCTACAATGAGCAGTTCTTC

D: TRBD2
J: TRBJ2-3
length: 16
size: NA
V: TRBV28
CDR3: CASSSSGALSTDTQYF
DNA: TGTGCCAGCAGCTCTAGCGGTGCCTTGAGCACAGATACGCAGTATTTT

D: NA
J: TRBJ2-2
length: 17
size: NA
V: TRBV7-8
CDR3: CASSLAPYGSDTGELFF
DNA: TGTGCCAGCAGCTTAGCCCCGTACGGGAGCGACACCGGGGAGCTGTTTTTT

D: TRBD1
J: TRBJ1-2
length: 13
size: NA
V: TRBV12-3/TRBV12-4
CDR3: CASRSQGEYGYTF
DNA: TGTGCCAGCAGATCGCAGGGGGAGTATGGCTACACCTTC

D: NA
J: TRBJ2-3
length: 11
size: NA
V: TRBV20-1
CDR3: CSARSTDTQYF
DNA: TGCAGTGCTAGGAGCACAGATACGCAGTATTTT

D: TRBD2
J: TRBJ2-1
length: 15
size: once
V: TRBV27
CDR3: CASSTGTSGSNEQFF
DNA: TGTGCCAGCAGTACAGGGACTAGCGGATCCAATGAGCAGTTCTTC

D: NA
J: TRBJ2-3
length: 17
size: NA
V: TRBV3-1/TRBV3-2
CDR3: CASTPGELAVSTDTQYF
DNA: TGTGCCAGCACCCCTGGCGAGTTAGCGGTTAGCACAGATACGCAGTATTTT

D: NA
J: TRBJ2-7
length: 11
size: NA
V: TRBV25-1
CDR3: CASSGGYEQYF
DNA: TGTGCCAGCAGTGGGGGGTACGAGCAGTACTTC

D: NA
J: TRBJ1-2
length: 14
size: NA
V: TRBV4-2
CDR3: CASSQVGSTYGYTF
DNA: TGTGCCAGCAGCCAAGTAGGCTCAACCTATGGCTACACCTTC

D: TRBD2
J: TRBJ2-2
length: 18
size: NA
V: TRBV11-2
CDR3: CASSRRTSGGDHTGELFF
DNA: TGTGCCAGCAGCCGACGGACTAGCGGGGGGGATCACACCGGGGAGCTGTTTTTT

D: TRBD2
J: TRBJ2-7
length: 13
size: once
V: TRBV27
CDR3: CASSLGTSGEQYF
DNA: TGTGCCAGCAGTTTAGGGACTAGCGGCGAGCAGTACTTC

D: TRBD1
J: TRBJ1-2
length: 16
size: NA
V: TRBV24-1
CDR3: CATSDSNRGPASGYTF
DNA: TGTGCCACCAGTGATTCGAACAGGGGGCCGGCCTCGGGCTACACCTTC

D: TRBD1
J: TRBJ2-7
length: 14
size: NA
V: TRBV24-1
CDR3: CATSDPDRANEQYF
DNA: TGTGCCACCAGTGACCCGGACAGGGCCAACGAGCAGTACTTC

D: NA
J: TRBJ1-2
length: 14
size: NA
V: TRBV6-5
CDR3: CASSSDSNNYGYTF
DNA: TGTGCCAGCAGTTCCGACAGCAATAACTATGGCTACACCTTC

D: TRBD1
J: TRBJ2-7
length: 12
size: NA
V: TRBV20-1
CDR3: CSASEQTGEQYF
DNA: TGCAGTGCTAGTGAACAGACAGGGGAGCAGTACTTC

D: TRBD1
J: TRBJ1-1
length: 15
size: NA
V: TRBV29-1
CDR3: CSVETGGWVNTEAFF
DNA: TGCAGCGTTGAAACAGGGGGCTGGGTGAACACTGAAGCTTTCTTT

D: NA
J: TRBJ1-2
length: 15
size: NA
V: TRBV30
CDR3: CAWSGGRGRSYGYTF
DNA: TGTGCCTGGAGTGGGGGGCGGGGGCGAAGCTATGGCTACACCTTC

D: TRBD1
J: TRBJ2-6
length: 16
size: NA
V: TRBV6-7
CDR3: CARNRDSNSGANVLTF
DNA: TGTGCCAGGAACCGGGACAGCAACTCTGGGGCCAACGTCCTGACTTTC

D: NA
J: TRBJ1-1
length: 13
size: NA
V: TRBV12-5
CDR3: CASGLVRGTEAFF
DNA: TGTGCTAGTGGTTTGGTACGGGGCACTGAAGCTTTCTTT

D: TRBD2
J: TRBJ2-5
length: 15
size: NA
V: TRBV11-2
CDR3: CASSPTSGASGAQYF
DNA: TGTGCCAGCAGCCCCACTAGCGGGGCCAGTGGGGCCCAGTACTTC

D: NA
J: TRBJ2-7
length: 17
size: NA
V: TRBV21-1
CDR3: CASSKAPIRTAAYEQYF
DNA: TGTGCCAGCAGCAAAGCGCCTATCCGGACAGCAGCCTACGAGCAGTACTTC

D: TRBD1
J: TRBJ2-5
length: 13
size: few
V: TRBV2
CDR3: CASNLIQGQGQYF
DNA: TGTGCCAGCAACCTAATTCAGGGACAGGGGCAGTACTTC

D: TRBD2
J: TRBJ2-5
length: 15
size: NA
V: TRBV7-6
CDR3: CASSLKREVFETQYF
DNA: TGTGCCAGCAGCTTAAAGCGGGAGGTGTTTGAGACCCAGTACTTC

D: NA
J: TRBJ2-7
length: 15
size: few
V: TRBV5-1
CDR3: CASSLPQGTTYEQYF
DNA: TGCGCCAGCAGCTTGCCCCAGGGGACCACCTACGAGCAGTACTTC

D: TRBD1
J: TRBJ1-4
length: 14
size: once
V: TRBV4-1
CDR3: CASSQPAGGEKLFF
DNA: TGCGCCAGCAGCCAACCGGCAGGGGGAGAAAAACTGTTTTTT

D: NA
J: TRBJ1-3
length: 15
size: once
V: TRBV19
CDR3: CASSMGSGSGNTIYF
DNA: TGTGCCAGTAGTATGGGGAGCGGCTCTGGAAACACCATATATTTT

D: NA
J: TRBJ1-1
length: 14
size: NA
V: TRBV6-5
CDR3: CASSYMGPNTEAFF
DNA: TGTGCCAGCAGTTACATGGGACCGAACACTGAAGCTTTCTTT

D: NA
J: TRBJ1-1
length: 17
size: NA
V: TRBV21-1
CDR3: CASSKLLPDRGRTEAFF
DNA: TGTGCCAGCAGCAAATTACTACCGGACAGGGGAAGAACTGAAGCTTTCTTT

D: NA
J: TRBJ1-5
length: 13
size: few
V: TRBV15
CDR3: CATSRDPDQPQHF
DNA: TGTGCCACCAGCAGAGACCCGGATCAGCCCCAGCATTTT

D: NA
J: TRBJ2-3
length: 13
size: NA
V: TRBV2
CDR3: CASSVTLTDTQYF
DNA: TGTGCCAGCAGTGTTACCCTCACAGATACGCAGTATTTT

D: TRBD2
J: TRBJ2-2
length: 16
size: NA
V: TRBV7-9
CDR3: CASSSTGTRDTGELFF
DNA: TGTGCCAGCAGCTCAACCGGGACTAGAGACACCGGGGAGCTGTTTTTT